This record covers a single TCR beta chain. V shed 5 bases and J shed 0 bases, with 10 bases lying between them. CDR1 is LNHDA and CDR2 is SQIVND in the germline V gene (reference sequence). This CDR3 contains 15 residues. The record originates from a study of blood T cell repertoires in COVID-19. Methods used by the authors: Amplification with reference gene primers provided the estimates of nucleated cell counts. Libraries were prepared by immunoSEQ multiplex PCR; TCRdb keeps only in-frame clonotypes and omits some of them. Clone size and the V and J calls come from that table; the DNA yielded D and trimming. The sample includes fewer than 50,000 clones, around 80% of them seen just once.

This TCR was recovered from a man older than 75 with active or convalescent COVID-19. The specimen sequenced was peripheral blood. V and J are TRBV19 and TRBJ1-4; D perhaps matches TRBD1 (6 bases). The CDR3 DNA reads TGTGCCAGTAGTCTCGGGACAACAACTAATGAAAAACTGTTTTTT. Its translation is CASSLGTTTNEKLFF.